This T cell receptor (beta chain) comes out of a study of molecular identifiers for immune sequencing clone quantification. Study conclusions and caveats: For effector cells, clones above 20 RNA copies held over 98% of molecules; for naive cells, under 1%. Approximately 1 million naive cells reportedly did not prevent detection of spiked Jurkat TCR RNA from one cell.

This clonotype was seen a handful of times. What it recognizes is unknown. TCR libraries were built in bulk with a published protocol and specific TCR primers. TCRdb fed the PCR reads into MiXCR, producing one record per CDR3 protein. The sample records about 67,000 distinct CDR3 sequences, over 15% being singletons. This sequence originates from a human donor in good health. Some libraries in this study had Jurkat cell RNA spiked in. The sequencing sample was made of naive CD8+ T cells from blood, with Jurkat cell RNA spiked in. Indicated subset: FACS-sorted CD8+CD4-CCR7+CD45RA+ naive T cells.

The CDR3 DNA follows: TGTGCCAGTAGTATCCTGGGGGTCGACTCCCAGACCGGGGAGCTGTTTTTT. Its translation: CASSILGVDSQTGELFF. This chain joins TRBV19 and TRBJ2-2; either TRBD1 or TRBD2 may fit D (5 bases each). The CDR3 has 17 residues. The germline V gene encodes CDR1 LNHDA and CDR2 SQIVND (reference sequence). V shed 3 bases and J shed 5 bases, with 19 bases lying between them.